The rows below give T cell receptor beta chains drawn from one sample of a study of identical twins. MiXCR, run by TCRdb on the 5' RACE reads, gives a single entry per CDR3 protein. The sample carries about 190,000 distinct CDR3 sequences, roughly 15% recorded once. Another study also made use of these data, one on T cells expressing NK-cell markers.

Sample: CD8+ T cells sorted from blood. The receptors come from a woman under 30 in good health. Each CDR3 is given with its conserved first and last residue. The order of the fields is J gene, V gene, D gene, clone size, CDR3 protein, CDR3 DNA. D genes are given only for firm matches. Some rows mark clone size as missing; the rest say once, few, many or name a class of expanded clone.

j_gene: TRBJ2-3; v_gene: TRBV15; d_gene: TRBD2; abundance: few; CDR3aa: CATIDYPGGKDTQYF; CDR3nt: TGTGCCACGATTGACTACCCGGGGGGGAAGGATACGCAGTATTTT
j_gene: TRBJ2-1; v_gene: TRBV29-1; d_gene: TRBD2; abundance: .; CDR3aa: CSVERGGGPEQFF; CDR3nt: TGCAGCGTTGAGCGGGGGGGCGGACCTGAGCAGTTCTTC
j_gene: TRBJ2-5; v_gene: TRBV29-1; d_gene: .; abundance: .; CDR3aa: CSVSRVGETQYF; CDR3nt: TGCAGCGTTAGCAGGGTCGGAGAGACCCAGTACTTC
j_gene: TRBJ2-5; v_gene: TRBV29-1; d_gene: .; abundance: .; CDR3aa: CSVESGETQYF; CDR3nt: TGCAGCGTTGAAAGTGGAGAGACCCAGTACTTC
j_gene: TRBJ1-1; v_gene: TRBV6-2/TRBV6-3; d_gene: .; abundance: few; CDR3aa: CASSKTDRTEAFF; CDR3nt: TGTGCCAGCAGTAAAACGGACAGAACTGAAGCTTTCTTT
j_gene: TRBJ2-3; v_gene: TRBV5-4; d_gene: .; abundance: few; CDR3aa: CASSLVDLSTDTQYF; CDR3nt: TGTGCCAGCAGCTTGGTCGACTTAAGCACAGATACGCAGTATTTT
j_gene: TRBJ2-5; v_gene: TRBV14; d_gene: .; abundance: few; CDR3aa: CASSQDGSPETQYF; CDR3nt: TGTGCCAGCAGCCAAGATGGATCGCCCGAGACCCAGTACTTC
j_gene: TRBJ2-3; v_gene: TRBV29-1; d_gene: TRBD2; abundance: few; CDR3aa: CSAIVPGLAEVDTQYF; CDR3nt: TGCAGCGCGATCGTCCCGGGACTAGCGGAGGTAGATACGCAGTATTTT
j_gene: TRBJ2-1; v_gene: TRBV7-9; d_gene: TRBD1; abundance: .; CDR3aa: CASTELGGGWYNEQFF; CDR3nt: TGTGCCAGCACAGAACTAGGGGGCGGTTGGTACAATGAGCAGTTCTTC
j_gene: TRBJ2-3; v_gene: TRBV7-2; d_gene: TRBD2; abundance: .; CDR3aa: CASSYTSGRAGDTQYF; CDR3nt: TGTGCCAGCAGCTATACATCGGGACGAGCGGGGGATACGCAGTATTTT
j_gene: TRBJ2-3; v_gene: TRBV12-3/TRBV12-4; d_gene: .; abundance: .; CDR3aa: CASSPLPRVTQYF; CDR3nt: TGTGCCAGCAGCCCTCTCCCCCGGGTTACGCAGTATTTT
j_gene: TRBJ2-1; v_gene: TRBV20-1; d_gene: .; abundance: few; CDR3aa: CSASAGSSYNEQFF; CDR3nt: TGCAGTGCTAGCGCGGGAAGCTCCTACAATGAGCAGTTCTTC
j_gene: TRBJ2-1; v_gene: TRBV11-3; d_gene: .; abundance: .; CDR3aa: CASSPTGARTYNEQFF; CDR3nt: TGTGCCAGCAGCCCGACCGGGGCCCGAACCTACAATGAGCAGTTCTTC
j_gene: TRBJ2-7; v_gene: TRBV11-3; d_gene: TRBD1; abundance: once; CDR3aa: CASSGQGLESPKYEQYF; CDR3nt: TGTGCCAGCAGCGGACAGGGTCTGGAATCTCCAAAGTACGAGCAGTACTTC
j_gene: TRBJ2-2; v_gene: TRBV12-3/TRBV12-4; d_gene: .; abundance: .; CDR3aa: CASSPAPGPNTGELFF; CDR3nt: TGTGCCAGCAGTCCCGCCCCGGGCCCGAACACCGGGGAGCTGTTTTTT
j_gene: TRBJ1-4; v_gene: TRBV12-3/TRBV12-4; d_gene: .; abundance: few; CDR3aa: CASSTTGEKLFF; CDR3nt: TGTGCCAGCAGTACGACGGGTGAAAAACTGTTTTTT
j_gene: TRBJ2-1; v_gene: TRBV10-3; d_gene: TRBD1; abundance: few; CDR3aa: CAIRVDRGSYNEQFF; CDR3nt: TGTGCCATCAGGGTCGACAGGGGCTCCTACAATGAGCAGTTCTTC
j_gene: TRBJ1-1; v_gene: TRBV2; d_gene: TRBD1; abundance: few; CDR3aa: CASSEGTGRSAFF; CDR3nt: TGTGCCAGCAGTGAAGGGACAGGGCGGAGTGCTTTCTTT
j_gene: TRBJ2-7; v_gene: TRBV28; d_gene: TRBD1; abundance: many; CDR3aa: CASSTGTGTEQYF; CDR3nt: TGTGCCAGCAGCACCGGGACAGGGACCGAGCAGTACTTC
j_gene: TRBJ2-3; v_gene: TRBV7-9; d_gene: .; abundance: few; CDR3aa: CASSIRTGGVDTQYF; CDR3nt: TGTGCCAGCAGCATCAGGACGGGGGGCGTAGATACGCAGTATTTT
j_gene: TRBJ2-1; v_gene: TRBV7-9; d_gene: TRBD2; abundance: .; CDR3aa: CASSLVLAGGLNEQFF; CDR3nt: TGTGCCAGCAGCTTGGTGTTAGCGGGAGGTTTAAATGAGCAGTTCTTC
j_gene: TRBJ2-3; v_gene: TRBV7-9; d_gene: .; abundance: few; CDR3aa: CASSVDAESPDTQYF; CDR3nt: TGTGCCAGCAGCGTTGACGCGGAAAGCCCAGATACGCAGTATTTT
j_gene: TRBJ2-1; v_gene: TRBV5-6; d_gene: .; abundance: .; CDR3aa: CASRTSDGLTYNEQFF; CDR3nt: TGTGCCAGCAGAACAAGTGACGGGTTAACCTACAATGAGCAGTTCTTC
j_gene: TRBJ1-2; v_gene: TRBV6-2/TRBV6-3; d_gene: .; abundance: many; CDR3aa: CASSFRDNYGYTF; CDR3nt: TGTGCCAGCAGCTTCCGGGACAACTATGGCTACACCTTC
j_gene: TRBJ1-2; v_gene: TRBV9; d_gene: .; abundance: few; CDR3aa: CASSVAGANYGYTF; CDR3nt: TGTGCCAGCAGCGTAGCGGGAGCTAACTATGGCTACACCTTC
j_gene: TRBJ2-1; v_gene: TRBV2; d_gene: TRBD2; abundance: .; CDR3aa: CASVGETSGNEQFF; CDR3nt: TGTGCCAGCGTGGGAGAGACTAGCGGCAATGAGCAGTTCTTC
j_gene: TRBJ2-1; v_gene: TRBV29-1; d_gene: TRBD2; abundance: few; CDR3aa: CSAVGGRAPNEQFF; CDR3nt: TGCAGCGCCGTCGGCGGGAGGGCCCCCAATGAGCAGTTCTTC
j_gene: TRBJ2-7; v_gene: TRBV12-3/TRBV12-4; d_gene: TRBD1; abundance: many; CDR3aa: CASSDRVYEQYF; CDR3nt: TGTGCCAGCAGTGACAGGGTCTACGAGCAGTACTTC
j_gene: TRBJ2-5; v_gene: TRBV21-1; d_gene: .; abundance: few; CDR3aa: CASSPWGQEETQYF; CDR3nt: TGTGCCAGCAGCCCGTGGGGACAAGAGGAGACCCAGTACTTC
j_gene: TRBJ2-7; v_gene: TRBV2; d_gene: .; abundance: .; CDR3aa: CASRETLGDGEQYF; CDR3nt: TGTGCCAGCAGGGAGACGTTGGGGGATGGCGAGCAGTACTTC
j_gene: TRBJ2-1; v_gene: TRBV7-8; d_gene: TRBD1; abundance: few; CDR3aa: CASSLQGASYNEQFF; CDR3nt: TGTGCCAGCAGCTTACAGGGGGCGTCCTACAATGAGCAGTTCTTC
j_gene: TRBJ1-1; v_gene: TRBV11-3; d_gene: TRBD1; abundance: .; CDR3aa: CASSPWTGLAANTEAFF; CDR3nt: TGTGCCAGCAGCCCTTGGACAGGTTTGGCGGCGAACACTGAAGCTTTCTTT
j_gene: TRBJ2-7; v_gene: TRBV6-5; d_gene: .; abundance: few; CDR3aa: CASSYSRGAGYEQYF; CDR3nt: TGTGCCAGCAGTTACTCACGCGGGGCGGGCTACGAGCAGTACTTC
j_gene: TRBJ1-2; v_gene: TRBV27; d_gene: TRBD1; abundance: few; CDR3aa: CASSFLGQGDGYTF; CDR3nt: TGTGCCAGCAGTTTTCTAGGACAGGGGGATGGCTACACCTTC
j_gene: TRBJ1-1; v_gene: TRBV10-3; d_gene: .; abundance: .; CDR3aa: CAIREPRGTEAFF; CDR3nt: TGTGCCATCAGAGAGCCCCGGGGCACTGAAGCTTTCTTT
j_gene: TRBJ1-5; v_gene: TRBV12-3/TRBV12-4; d_gene: .; abundance: .; CDR3aa: CASTIGRVGLGSNQPQHF; CDR3nt: TGTGCCAGCACCATAGGTCGCGTCGGGTTGGGTAGCAATCAGCCCCAGCATTTT
j_gene: TRBJ2-5; v_gene: TRBV6-6; d_gene: TRBD2; abundance: few; CDR3aa: CASTGLGGETQYF; CDR3nt: TGTGCCAGCACGGGGTTGGGGGGGGAGACCCAGTACTTC
j_gene: TRBJ2-1; v_gene: TRBV11-2; d_gene: .; abundance: .; CDR3aa: CASSLVPGPGQFF; CDR3nt: TGTGCCAGCAGCTTAGTCCCGGGCCCAGGGCAGTTCTTC
j_gene: TRBJ2-5; v_gene: TRBV12-3/TRBV12-4; d_gene: .; abundance: few; CDR3aa: CASTNLSRVQTQYF; CDR3nt: TGTGCCAGCACCAACCTCTCACGTGTGCAGACCCAGTACTTC
j_gene: TRBJ2-5; v_gene: TRBV4-3; d_gene: TRBD1; abundance: few; CDR3aa: CASSQEDRGTETQYF; CDR3nt: TGCGCCAGCAGCCAGGAAGACAGGGGAACGGAGACCCAGTACTTC
j_gene: TRBJ2-1; v_gene: TRBV7-6; d_gene: .; abundance: many; CDR3aa: CASSRDRAGNEQFF; CDR3nt: TGTGCCAGCAGCCGCGACAGGGCGGGAAATGAGCAGTTCTTC
j_gene: TRBJ1-1; v_gene: TRBV18; d_gene: .; abundance: .; CDR3aa: CASSPPGGSAEAFF; CDR3nt: TGTGCCAGCTCACCACCGGGGGGGAGCGCTGAAGCTTTCTTT
j_gene: TRBJ2-7; v_gene: TRBV6-1; d_gene: TRBD1; abundance: few; CDR3aa: CASRPNPGDRFYEQYF; CDR3nt: TGTGCCAGCAGACCTAATCCCGGGGACAGATTCTACGAGCAGTACTTC
j_gene: TRBJ2-1; v_gene: TRBV2; d_gene: .; abundance: .; CDR3aa: CASPRYNEQFF; CDR3nt: TGTGCCAGCCCGCGGTACAATGAGCAGTTCTTC
j_gene: TRBJ1-1; v_gene: TRBV3-1; d_gene: .; abundance: few; CDR3aa: CASSQKSGNTEAFF; CDR3nt: TGTGCCAGCAGCCAAAAATCAGGGAACACTGAAGCTTTCTTT
j_gene: TRBJ1-5; v_gene: TRBV11-2; d_gene: .; abundance: .; CDR3aa: CASSLNLYNQPQHF; CDR3nt: TGTGCCAGCAGCTTGAATCTTTACAATCAGCCCCAGCATTTT
j_gene: TRBJ1-2; v_gene: TRBV15; d_gene: .; abundance: few; CDR3aa: CATSRDQDFYGYTF; CDR3nt: TGTGCCACCAGCAGAGATCAAGACTTCTATGGCTACACCTTC
j_gene: TRBJ1-5; v_gene: TRBV12-3/TRBV12-4; d_gene: .; abundance: many; CDR3aa: CASSLDLSQPQHF; CDR3nt: TGTGCCAGCAGCCTGGACCTGTCTCAGCCCCAGCATTTT
j_gene: TRBJ2-1; v_gene: TRBV4-2; d_gene: TRBD2; abundance: once; CDR3aa: CASSQISSGDYNEQFF; CDR3nt: TGTGCCAGCAGCCAAATCTCTAGCGGGGATTACAATGAGCAGTTCTTC
j_gene: TRBJ2-3; v_gene: TRBV27; d_gene: TRBD1; abundance: .; CDR3aa: CASRPTGEDTQYF; CDR3nt: TGTGCCAGCAGACCCACAGGGGAAGATACGCAGTATTTT
j_gene: TRBJ2-6; v_gene: TRBV27; d_gene: .; abundance: few; CDR3aa: CASSLLAGSGANVLTF; CDR3nt: TGTGCCAGCAGTTTATTAGCAGGTTCTGGGGCCAACGTCCTGACTTTC
j_gene: TRBJ2-3; v_gene: TRBV5-1; d_gene: TRBD2; abundance: .; CDR3aa: CASREALSGVYTQYF; CDR3nt: TGCGCCAGCAGAGAAGCCCTTAGCGGGGTCTATACGCAGTATTTT
j_gene: TRBJ1-2; v_gene: TRBV5-1; d_gene: TRBD1; abundance: .; CDR3aa: CASSLDRGFGYGYTF; CDR3nt: TGCGCCAGCAGCTTGGACAGGGGGTTCGGCTATGGCTACACCTTC
j_gene: TRBJ2-1; v_gene: TRBV12-3/TRBV12-4; d_gene: .; abundance: few; CDR3aa: CASSLKGQMDAQFF; CDR3nt: TGTGCCAGCAGTTTAAAGGGACAAATGGATGCGCAGTTCTTC
j_gene: TRBJ2-6; v_gene: TRBV27; d_gene: .; abundance: few; CDR3aa: CASSLVRATGANVLTF; CDR3nt: TGTGCCAGCAGTTTGGTCAGGGCTACTGGGGCCAACGTCCTGACTTTC
j_gene: TRBJ1-5; v_gene: TRBV12-3/TRBV12-4; d_gene: TRBD1; abundance: .; CDR3aa: CASSPGTGSNQPQHF; CDR3nt: TGTGCCAGCAGTCCCGGGACAGGAAGCAATCAGCCCCAGCATTTT
j_gene: TRBJ1-1; v_gene: TRBV25-1; d_gene: TRBD1; abundance: few; CDR3aa: CASRAGTGDAFF; CDR3nt: TGTGCCAGCAGGGCGGGGACAGGGGACGCTTTCTTT
j_gene: TRBJ2-4; v_gene: TRBV7-9; d_gene: .; abundance: many; CDR3aa: CASSSNREIAKNIQYF; CDR3nt: TGTGCCAGCAGCTCGAACAGGGAGATAGCCAAAAACATTCAGTACTTC
j_gene: TRBJ2-7; v_gene: TRBV4-3; d_gene: TRBD1; abundance: .; CDR3aa: CASSQEEGAGYEQYF; CDR3nt: TGCGCCAGCAGCCAAGAAGAGGGGGCTGGCTACGAGCAGTACTTC